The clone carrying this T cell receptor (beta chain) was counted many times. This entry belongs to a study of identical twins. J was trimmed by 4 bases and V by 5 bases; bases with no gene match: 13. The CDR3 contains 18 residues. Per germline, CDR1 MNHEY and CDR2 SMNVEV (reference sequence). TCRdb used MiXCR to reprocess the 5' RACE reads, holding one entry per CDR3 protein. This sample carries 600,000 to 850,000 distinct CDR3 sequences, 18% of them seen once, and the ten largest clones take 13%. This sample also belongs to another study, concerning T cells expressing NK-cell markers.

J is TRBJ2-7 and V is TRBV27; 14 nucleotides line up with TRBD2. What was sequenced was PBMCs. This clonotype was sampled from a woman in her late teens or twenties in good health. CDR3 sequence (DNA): TGTGCCAGCAGTACATTGCCGGGACTAGCGGGAGTAAGGTACGAGCAGTACTTC. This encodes CASSTLPGLAGVRYEQYF.